The rows below give T cell receptor beta chains drawn from one sample of a study of T-cell memory formation after mild COVID-19. One entry per CDR3 protein, called by TCRdb with MiXCR from the 5' RACE reads. This sample has fewer than 250,000 distinct CDR3 sequences, with under 30% found just once. The sequenced material came from PBMCs or a T cell subset sorted from them (not recorded which). These TCRs come from an adult woman who had mild COVID-19 (a few samples of this study predate the infection). Cell type and time point are not known. The CDR3 runs from the conserved cysteine through the conserved F or W. Fields, in order: V gene, D gene, clone size, J gene, CDR3 protein, CDR3 DNA. The D gene is left open where the match is weak. Size is stated for part of the rows, as once, few or many counts, or as a class when the clone is expanded.

>TRBV29-1|TRBD2|few|TRBJ2-3
CSGLIAGMTDTQYF
TGCAGCGGGCTGATAGCGGGAATGACAGATACGCAGTATTTT
>TRBV20-1|TRBD1|-|TRBJ1-2
CSARAVGQGRLNYGYTF
TGCAGTGCTAGAGCAGTGGGACAGGGGAGGTTAAACTATGGCTACACCTTC
>TRBV21-1|-|-|TRBJ2-7
CASSNRQGISYEQYF
TGTGCCAGCAGCAACCGACAGGGGATCTCCTACGAGCAGTACTTC
>TRBV6-5|-|-|TRBJ2-1
CASRLRDRGTGEQFF
TGTGCCAGCAGATTGCGGGATAGGGGGACGGGGGAGCAGTTCTTC
>TRBV7-8|-|-|TRBJ2-7
CASSLVWLESSYEQYF
TGTGCCAGCAGCTTAGTTTGGCTAGAGAGCTCCTACGAGCAGTACTTC
>TRBV11-2|TRBD2|few|TRBJ2-1
CASSGSGRGDGFF
TGTGCCAGCAGCGGTAGCGGGAGAGGTGACGGGTTCTTC
>TRBV7-2|TRBD2|-|TRBJ2-7
CASSLPGLAAGVPYEQYF
TGTGCCAGCAGCCTACCGGGACTAGCGGCAGGAGTTCCCTACGAGCAGTACTTC
>TRBV7-9|-|-|TRBJ2-2
CASSSKPTGELFF
TGTGCCAGCAGCTCTAAACCAACCGGGGAGCTGTTTTTT
>TRBV9|-|-|TRBJ2-5
CASSVGRWEFEETQYF
TGTGCCAGCAGCGTAGGTCGGTGGGAGTTCGAAGAGACCCAGTACTTC
>TRBV5-1|-|-|TRBJ2-3
CASSFRAGHTDTQYF
TGCGCCAGCAGCTTTAGAGCGGGCCACACAGATACGCAGTATTTT
>TRBV5-6|-|few|TRBJ1-4
CASSPSGVGTNEKLFF
TGTGCCAGCAGCCCGTCGGGGGTAGGAACTAATGAAAAACTGTTTTTT
>TRBV4-2|-|-|TRBJ2-5
CASSPTGQETQYF
TGTGCCAGCAGCCCGACGGGGCAAGAGACCCAGTACTTC
>TRBV5-1|TRBD2|few|TRBJ2-3
CASSLVPGLAATDTQYF
TGCGCCAGCAGCTTGGTCCCGGGACTAGCAGCCACAGATACGCAGTATTTT